The 10 T cell receptor beta chains below come from one sample, sequenced in a study of T cells in Graves' hyperthyroidism and ophthalmopathy. RNA transcripts gave rise to amplified TCR beta CDR3 regions. The TCR CDR3 first-round RT-PCR relied on the HTBI primer set. TCRdb reanalysed the multiplex PCR reads using MiXCR and keeps one entry per CDR3 protein. This sample yields a few hundred thousand distinct CDR3 sequences, of which roughly 15% are seen a single time; roughly a fifth belongs to the top ten. Sequences were obtained from blood. These TCRs come from a woman aged 55-69 years with Graves' ophthalmopathy.

This clonotype was counted many times. The genes are TRBV28 and TRBJ2-1, with 9 bases that match TRBD1. The J segment lost 1 base and the V segment lost 3 bases, leaving 7 bases of the junction unmatched. Germline CDR1 reads MDHEN; CDR2 reads SYDVKM. The length of the CDR3 is 17 residues. This CDR3 is CASSFPTGGLSYNEQFF. CDR3 nucleotides: TGTGCCAGCAGTTTCCCAACAGGGGGCTTATCCTACAATGAGCAGTTCTTC.

V and J are TRBV7-8 and TRBJ2-5; TRBD1 agrees at 10 bases. CDR1 SGHVS and CDR2 FQNEAQ come from the germline V gene. The CDR3 covers 15 residues. J lost 5 bases, V lost 5 bases, and 8 bases had no gene match. The CDR3 bases are TGTGCCAGCAGCGCCGGACCGGGACAGGGGGAGACCCAGTACTTC. Translating it yields CASSAGPGQGETQYF.

This clonotype was detected ten times or more. This chain uses TRBV6-1 with TRBJ1-5, with D perhaps matching TRBD1 (5 bases). Trimming stripped 2 bases from V and 5 bases from J, with 7 bases between. There are 13 residues in the CDR3. Germline V lookup: CDR1 MNHNS, CDR2 SASEGT. CDR3 in amino acids: CASSEQGYQPQHF. CDR3 nucleotide sequence: TGTGCCAGCAGTGAACAGGGCTATCAGCCCCAGCATTTT.

This clonotype was counted a few times. CDR3: CSAKTGTPISGNTIYF. CDR3 DNA: TGCAGTGCGAAAACCGGGACACCGATCTCTGGAAACACCATATATTTT. V is TRBV20-1 and J is TRBJ1-3; weak D call: TRBD1 (6 bases). V was clipped by 6 bases and J by 0 bases, with 18 bases between them. Germline V gene sequence: CDR1 DFQATT, CDR2 SNEGSKA (reference sequence). The CDR3 covers 16 residues.

There are many counts of this clonotype. The V and J genes are TRBV2 and TRBJ2-2, with 7 bases lining up with TRBD2. The CDR3 has 16 amino acids. Germline loops: CDR1 SNHLY, CDR2 FYNNEI. The V segment lost 7 bases and the J segment 0 bases; nucleotides outside the gene matches: 8. The CDR3 loop reads CASTREGGSNTGELFF. The DNA for the CDR3 is TGTGCCAGCACTAGAGAGGGAGGGTCGAACACCGGGGAGCTGTTTTTT.

This clonotype appeared many times. J is TRBJ2-2 and V is TRBV18, with D unclear. Trimming cost V 5 bases and J 1 base, with 5 bases left between them. This CDR3 region has 13 residues. CDR1 and CDR2 from the germline V gene are KGHSH and LQKENI. The CDR3 region has the DNA TGTGCCAGCTCAGCCAAGAACACCGGGGAGCTGTTTTTT. This encodes CASSAKNTGELFF.

V gene TRBV24-1 combines with J gene TRBJ2-2; D may be TRBD2 (6 bases). The CDR3 is made up of 16 amino acids. The germline gives CDR1 KGHDR, CDR2 SFDVKD. Trimming took 0 bases from V and 4 from J, leaving 11 bases between them. CDR3 sequence: CATSDLGGLSTGELFF. CDR3 DNA: TGTGCCACCAGTGATTTGGGGGGACTGAGCACCGGGGAGCTGTTTTTT.

This clonotype was observed at least ten times. The CDR3 region has the DNA TGTGCCAGCAGCGTAGGGACAAACCAAGAGACCCAGTACTTC. Residues: CASSVGTNQETQYF. The genes are TRBV9 and TRBJ2-5, with D maybe TRBD1 (5 bases). The V end lost 0 bases, the J end lost 0 bases, and 6 bases lay between the germline ends. Germline V gene lookup returns CDR1 SGDLS and CDR2 YYNGEE. The CDR3 sequence is 14 residues long.

Turning to this clonotype: A much larger clone lies one base from this, so it may be a read error. The chain couples TRBV18 to TRBJ2-7; the match to TRBD1 covers 7 bases. The germline gives CDR1 KGHSH, CDR2 LQKENI. V lost 8 bases and J lost 2; bases outside the gene matches: 12. The CDR3 is 15 amino acids. The CDR3 DNA is TGTGCCAGCCCTCAAAACCGGGACAGTCCCTACGAGCAGTACTTC. Protein: CASPQNRDSPYEQYF. The full variable domain, in which reference TRBV18 and TRBJ2-7 provide the parts outside the CDR3, is NAGVMQNPRHLVRRRGQEARLRCSPMKGHSHVYWYRQLPEEGLKFMVYLQKENIIDESGMPKERFSAEFPKEGPSILRIQQVVRGDSAAYFCASPQNRDSPYEQYFGPGTRLTVT.

Only a few counts were recorded for this clonotype. The chain links TRBV13 to TRBJ2-7; possibly TRBD1 for D (6 bases). Looked up from germline, CDR1 is PRHDT and CDR2 is FYEKMQ (reference sequence). Trimming took 8 bases from V and 3 from J, leaving 11 bases between them. CDR3 length equals 12 residues. The CDR3 DNA reads TGTGCCAGCGGGACAAGAAACTACGAGCAGTACTTC. This encodes CASGTRNYEQYF.